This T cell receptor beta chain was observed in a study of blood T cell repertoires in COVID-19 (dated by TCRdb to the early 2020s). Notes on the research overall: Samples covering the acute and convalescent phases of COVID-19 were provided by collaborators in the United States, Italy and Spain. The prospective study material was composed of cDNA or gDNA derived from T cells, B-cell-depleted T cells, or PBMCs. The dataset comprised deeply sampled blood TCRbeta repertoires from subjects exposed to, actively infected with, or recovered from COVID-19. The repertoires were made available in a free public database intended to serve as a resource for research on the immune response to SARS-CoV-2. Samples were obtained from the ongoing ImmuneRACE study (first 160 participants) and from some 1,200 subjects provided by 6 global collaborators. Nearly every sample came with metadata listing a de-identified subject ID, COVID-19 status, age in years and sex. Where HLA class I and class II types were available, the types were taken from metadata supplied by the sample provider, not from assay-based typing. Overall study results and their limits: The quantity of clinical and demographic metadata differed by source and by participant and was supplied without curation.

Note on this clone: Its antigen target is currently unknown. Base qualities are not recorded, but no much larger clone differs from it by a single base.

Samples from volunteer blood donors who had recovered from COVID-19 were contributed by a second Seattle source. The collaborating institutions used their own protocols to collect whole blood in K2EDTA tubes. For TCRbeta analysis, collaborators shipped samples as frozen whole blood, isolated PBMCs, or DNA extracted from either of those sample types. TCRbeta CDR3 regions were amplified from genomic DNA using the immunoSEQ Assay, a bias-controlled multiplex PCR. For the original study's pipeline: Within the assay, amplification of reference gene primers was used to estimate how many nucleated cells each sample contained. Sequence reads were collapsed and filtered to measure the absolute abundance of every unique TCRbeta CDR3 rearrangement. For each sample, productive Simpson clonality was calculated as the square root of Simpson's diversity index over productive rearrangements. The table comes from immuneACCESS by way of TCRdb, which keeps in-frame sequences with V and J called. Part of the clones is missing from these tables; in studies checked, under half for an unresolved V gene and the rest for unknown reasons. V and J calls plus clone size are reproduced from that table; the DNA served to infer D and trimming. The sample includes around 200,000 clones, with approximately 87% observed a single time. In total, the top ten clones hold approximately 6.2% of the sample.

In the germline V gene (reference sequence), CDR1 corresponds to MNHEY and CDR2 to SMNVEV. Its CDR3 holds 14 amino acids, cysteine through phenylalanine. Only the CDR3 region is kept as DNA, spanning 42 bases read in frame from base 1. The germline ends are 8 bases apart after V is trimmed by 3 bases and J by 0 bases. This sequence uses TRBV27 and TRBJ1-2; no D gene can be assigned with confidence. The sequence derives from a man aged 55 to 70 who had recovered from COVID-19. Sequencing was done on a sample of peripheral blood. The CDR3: CASSFGIANYGYTF. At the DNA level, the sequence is TGTGCCAGCAGTTTCGGGATAGCTAACTATGGCTACACCTTC.